The 13 T cell receptor beta chains below all came from one sample that was sequenced in a study of glioma-infiltrating T cells after dendritic cell vaccination. Clones were sequenced by immunoSEQ multiplex PCR, and TCRdb holds only the in-frame ones, with some missing. The table records 85,000 or so clones, about 85% of them present only once. Specified time point: after dendritic cell vaccination, including at tumor progression/relapse. The source material was blood, sampled after dendritic cell vaccination. These receptors were obtained from a human donor with glioblastoma.

The chain carries TRBV7-3 and TRBJ2-2, with D maybe TRBD2 (5 bases). The V end lost 0 bases, the J end lost 1 base, and 15 bases lay between the germline ends. Germline V lookup: CDR1 SGHTA, CDR2 FQGTGA. This CDR3 is 18 amino acids long. The CDR3 nucleotides are TGTGCCAGCAGCTTAACTGGGCGGACGGACTGGAACACCGGGGAGCTGTTTTTT. Protein product: CASSLTGRTDWNTGELFF.

The chain joins TRBV5-1 to TRBJ2-2, with D possibly TRBD1 on 6 matching bases. The CDR3 has 17 residues. CDR1 is SGHRS, CDR2 YFSETQ, per germline. Deletions cut 2 bases from V and 3 bases from J, with 17 bases between. CDR3: CASSLKFRDIYTGELFF. The CDR3 bases are TGCGCCAGCAGCTTAAAGTTCCGGGACATATACACCGGGGAGCTGTTTTTT.

The J gene is TRBJ2-1, the V gene TRBV25-1, with 15 bases identical to TRBD2. The germline V gene has CDR1 MGHDK and CDR2 SYGVNS. The CDR3 sequence is 17 residues long. V shed 6 bases, J shed 9 bases, and the junction held 12 bases outside the gene matches. The CDR3 loop is CASSGTGLAGGSGEQFF. The CDR3 DNA follows: TGTGCCAGCAGCGGGACGGGACTAGCGGGGGGTTCTGGTGAGCAGTTCTTC.

This chain connects TRBV6-1 to TRBJ1-4, with D possibly matching TRBD1 (5 bases). The CDR3 sequence is 15 residues long. The ends were cut back, 9 bases at V and 5 bases at J, with 19 bases in the middle. Germline values: CDR1 MNHNS, CDR2 SASEGT. CDR3 bases: TGTGCCAGTGGCTATTCCAGGGATGCGAATGAAAAACTGTTTTTT. As protein: CASGYSRDANEKLFF.

The rearrangement joins TRBV27 to TRBJ2-7, with 9 bases that match TRBD2. V shed 5 bases and J 9 bases; nucleotides not matched to a gene: 11. The CDR3 is made up of 14 amino acids. Looked up from germline, CDR1 is MNHEY and CDR2 is SMNVEV (reference sequence). CDR3 loop: CASSTIAGAGGQYF. DNA for the CDR3: TGTGCCAGCAGTACAATAGCGGGGGCAGGAGGGCAGTACTTC.

The V and J genes are TRBV19 and TRBJ2-7; TRBD1 agrees at 8 bases. Losses at the gene ends were 3 bases for V and 2 bases for J; bases not matched to a gene: 6. The CDR3 has 15 amino acids. Per germline, CDR1 LNHDA and CDR2 SQIVND (reference sequence). The chain's CDR3 is CASSIGTGQTYEQYF. The CDR3 DNA reads as TGTGCCAGTAGTATCGGGACAGGCCAAACCTACGAGCAGTACTTC.

This chain uses TRBV19 with TRBJ2-7; no reliable D call. Trimming pared 1 base from V and 3 bases from J, leaving 10 bases between. This CDR3 spans 14 amino acids. Per germline, CDR1 LNHDA and CDR2 SQIVND (reference sequence). The CDR3 spells CASSIGSVRYEQYF. CDR3 bases: TGTGCCAGTAGTATAGGTTCAGTCCGCTACGAGCAGTACTTC.

The chain combines TRBV13 with TRBJ2-5, with a weak D call TRBD2 (6 bases). Germline CDR1 reads PRHDT; CDR2 reads FYEKMQ (reference sequence). The CDR3 sequence is 15 residues long. Between the trimmed V and J ends, which lost 3 bases and 0 bases, there was a span of 11 bases. The CDR3 DNA reads TGTGCCAGCAGCTTTGCACTAGCAGACCAAGAGACCCAGTACTTC. This translates into CASSFALADQETQYF.

The V gene is TRBV11-2, the J gene TRBJ2-2, with 10 bases that match TRBD2. The CDR3 has 18 residues. V lost 11 bases, J lost 2 bases, and 17 bases stayed unmatched. CDR1 and CDR2 from the germline V gene are SGHAT and FQNNGV. This chain's CDR3 is CAAKGSGGPQGNTGELFF. CDR3 DNA sequence: TGTGCCGCGAAGGGTAGCGGGGGGCCACAAGGAAACACCGGGGAGCTGTTTTTT.

This rearrangement joins TRBV5-1 to TRBJ2-5; the D gene is possibly TRBD1 (5 bases). V was shortened by 0 bases and J by 2 bases, with 11 bases between the two germline ends. The CDR3 runs to 15 residues. Per the germline V gene, CDR1 is SGHRS and CDR2 is YFSETQ. The CDR3 DNA sequence: TGCGCCAGCAGCTTGGGGTACGGACAACAAGAGACCCAGTACTTC. Residues: CASSLGYGQQETQYF.

The J gene is TRBJ1-5, the V gene TRBV7-2, with D possibly matching TRBD1 (5 bases). The CDR3 is made up of 15 amino acids. Trimming removed 3 bases from V and 2 bases from J, with 11 bases in between. The V gene's germline CDR1 is SGHTA and CDR2 FQGNSA. CDR3 nucleotides: TGTGCCAGCAGCTTTGTGCAGGGTCGCAATCAGCCCCAGCATTTT. Protein: CASSFVQGRNQPQHF.

The rearrangement joins TRBV7-9 to TRBJ1-2; possibly TRBD1 for D (5 bases). The CDR3 is 12 amino acids. V shed 5 bases and J shed 8 bases, with 12 bases lying between them. CDR1 and CDR2 from the germline V gene are SEHNR and FQNEAQ (reference sequence). The CDR3 region is CASSPGTGGYTF. CDR3 in DNA: TGTGCCAGCAGCCCCGGGACTGGAGGCTACACCTTC.

This rearrangement joins TRBV6-5 to TRBJ2-7; TRBD2 matches at 7 bases. This CDR3 spans 14 amino acids. Trimming at V came to 7 bases and at J to 7 bases, leaving 13 bases not matched to a gene. The V gene's germline CDR1 is MNHEY and CDR2 SVGAGI. DNA of the CDR3: TGTGCCAGCAATACAGCGGGACCCCTAGGGGAGCAGTACTTC. Translation: CASNTAGPLGEQYF.